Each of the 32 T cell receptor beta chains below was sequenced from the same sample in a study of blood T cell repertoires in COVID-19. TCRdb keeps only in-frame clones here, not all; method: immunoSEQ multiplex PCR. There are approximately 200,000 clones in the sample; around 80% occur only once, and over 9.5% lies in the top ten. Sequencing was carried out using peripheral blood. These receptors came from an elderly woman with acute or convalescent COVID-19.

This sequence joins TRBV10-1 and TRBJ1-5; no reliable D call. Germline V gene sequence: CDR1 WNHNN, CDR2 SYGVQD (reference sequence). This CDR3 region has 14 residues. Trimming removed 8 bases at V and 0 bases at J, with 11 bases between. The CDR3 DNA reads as TGCGCCAGCTATCCCGGGTCTAGCAATCAGCCCCAGCATTTT. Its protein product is CASYPGSSNQPQHF.

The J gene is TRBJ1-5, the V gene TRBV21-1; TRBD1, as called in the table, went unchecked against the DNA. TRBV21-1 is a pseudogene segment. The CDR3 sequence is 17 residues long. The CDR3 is CASSLEGAGRTHQPQHF. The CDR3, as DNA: TGTGCCAGCAGCTTAGAGGGGGCAGGGCGCACCCATCAGCCCCAGCATTTT.

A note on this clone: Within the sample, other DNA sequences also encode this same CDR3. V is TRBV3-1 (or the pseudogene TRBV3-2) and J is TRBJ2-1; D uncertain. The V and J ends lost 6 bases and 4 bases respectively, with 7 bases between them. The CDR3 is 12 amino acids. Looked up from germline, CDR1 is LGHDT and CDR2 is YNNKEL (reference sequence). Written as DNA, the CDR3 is TGTGCCAGCAGTCCCGGGTACAATGAGCAGTTCTTC. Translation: CASSPGYNEQFF.

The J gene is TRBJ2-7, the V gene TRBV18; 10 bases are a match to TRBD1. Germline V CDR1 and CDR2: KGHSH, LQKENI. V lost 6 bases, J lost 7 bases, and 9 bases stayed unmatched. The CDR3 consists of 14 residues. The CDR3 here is CASSPGTGVEEQYF. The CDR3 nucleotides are TGTGCCAGCTCCCCCGGGACAGGGGTGGAGGAGCAGTACTTC.

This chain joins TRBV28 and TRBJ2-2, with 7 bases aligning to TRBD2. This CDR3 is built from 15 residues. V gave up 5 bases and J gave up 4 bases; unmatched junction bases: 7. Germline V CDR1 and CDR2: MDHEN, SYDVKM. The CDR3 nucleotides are TGTGCCAGCAGTGTCAATCCGGGAGGCACCGGGGAGCTGTTTTTT. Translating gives CASSVNPGGTGELFF.

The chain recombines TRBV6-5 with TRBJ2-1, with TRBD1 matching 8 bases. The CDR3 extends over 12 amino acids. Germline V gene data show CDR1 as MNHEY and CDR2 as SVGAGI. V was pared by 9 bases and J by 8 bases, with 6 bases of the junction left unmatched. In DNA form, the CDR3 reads TGTGCCAGAGACAGGGGAGTTGATGAGCAGTTCTTC. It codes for CARDRGVDEQFF.

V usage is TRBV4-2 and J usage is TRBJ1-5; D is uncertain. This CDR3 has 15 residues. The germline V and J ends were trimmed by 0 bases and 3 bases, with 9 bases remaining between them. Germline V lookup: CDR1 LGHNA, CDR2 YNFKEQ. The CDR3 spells CASSQEGRNNQPQHF. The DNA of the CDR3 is TGTGCCAGCAGCCAAGAGGGGAGAAACAATCAGCCCCAGCATTTT.

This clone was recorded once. CDR3 protein: CASSFVGGSGGTDTQYF. CDR3 nucleotide sequence: TGTGCCAGCAGCTTCGTAGGAGGAAGTGGGGGCACAGATACGCAGTATTTT. V usage is TRBV7-2 and J usage is TRBJ2-3, with D possibly being TRBD2 (5 bases). The CDR3 totals 17 residues. Trimming left V 3 bases short and J 1 base short, with 17 bases between. Germline V gene lookup returns CDR1 SGHTA and CDR2 FQGNSA.

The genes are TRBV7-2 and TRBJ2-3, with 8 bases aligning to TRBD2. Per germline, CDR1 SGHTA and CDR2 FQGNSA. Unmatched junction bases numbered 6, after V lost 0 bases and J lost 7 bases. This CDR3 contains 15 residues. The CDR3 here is CASSLAWTSSYTQYF. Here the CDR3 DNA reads TGTGCCAGCAGCTTAGCCTGGACTAGCTCGTATACGCAGTATTTT.

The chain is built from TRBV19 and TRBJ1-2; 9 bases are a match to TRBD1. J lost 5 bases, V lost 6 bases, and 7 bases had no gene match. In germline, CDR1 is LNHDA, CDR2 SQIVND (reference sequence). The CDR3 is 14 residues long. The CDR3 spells CASSGQGTRYGYTF. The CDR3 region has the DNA TGTGCCAGTAGCGGACAGGGGACGCGTTATGGCTACACCTTC.

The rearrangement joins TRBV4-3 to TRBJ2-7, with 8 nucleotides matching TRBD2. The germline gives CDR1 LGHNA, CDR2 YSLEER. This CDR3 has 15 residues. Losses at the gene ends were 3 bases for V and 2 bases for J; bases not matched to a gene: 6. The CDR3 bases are TGCGCCAGCAGCCAGGCACTAGCGGTGGCCTACGAGCAGTACTTC. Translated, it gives CASSQALAVAYEQYF.

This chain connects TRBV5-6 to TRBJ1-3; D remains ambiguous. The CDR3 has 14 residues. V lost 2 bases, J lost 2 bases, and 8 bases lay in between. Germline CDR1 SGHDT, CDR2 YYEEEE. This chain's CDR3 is CASSLREAGNTIYF. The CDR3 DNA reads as TGTGCCAGCAGCTTAAGAGAGGCTGGAAACACCATATATTTT. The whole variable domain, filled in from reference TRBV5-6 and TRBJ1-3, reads DAGVTQSPTHLIKTRGQQVTLRCSPKSGHDTVSWYQQALGQGPQFIFQYYEEEERQRGNFPDRFSGHQFPNYSSELNVNALLLGDSALYLCASSLREAGNTIYFGEGSWLTVV.

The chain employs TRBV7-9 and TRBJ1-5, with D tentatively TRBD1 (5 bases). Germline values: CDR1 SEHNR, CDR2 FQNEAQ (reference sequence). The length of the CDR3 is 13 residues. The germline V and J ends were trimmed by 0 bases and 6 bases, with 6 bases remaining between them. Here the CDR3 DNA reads TGTGCCAGCAGCTTAGCACAGGCTCAGCCCCAGCATTTT. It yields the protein CASSLAQAQPQHF.

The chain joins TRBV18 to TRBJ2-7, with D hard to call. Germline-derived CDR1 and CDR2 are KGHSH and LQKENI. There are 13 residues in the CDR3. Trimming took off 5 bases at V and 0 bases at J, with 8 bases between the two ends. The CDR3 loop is CASSSEHSYEQYF. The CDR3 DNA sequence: TGTGCCAGCTCATCCGAGCACTCCTACGAGCAGTACTTC. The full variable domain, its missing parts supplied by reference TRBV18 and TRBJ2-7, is NAGVMQNPRHLVRRRGQEARLRCSPMKGHSHVYWYRQLPEEGLKFMVYLQKENIIDESGMPKERFSAEFPKEGPSILRIQQVVRGDSAAYFCASSSEHSYEQYFGPGTRLTVT.

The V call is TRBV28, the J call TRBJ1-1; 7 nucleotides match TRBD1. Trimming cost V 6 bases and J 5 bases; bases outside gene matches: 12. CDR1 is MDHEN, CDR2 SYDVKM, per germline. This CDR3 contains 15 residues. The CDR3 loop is CASSPQTGARTEAFF. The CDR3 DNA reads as TGTGCCAGCAGCCCTCAAACAGGGGCACGGACTGAAGCTTTCTTT.

The CDR3 here is CASSGQGSNTEAFF. The DNA for the CDR3 is TGTGCCAGTAGTGGACAGGGCTCGAACACTGAAGCTTTCTTT. This sequence joins TRBV19 and TRBJ1-1; the match to TRBD1 covers 8 bases. The germline CDR1 and CDR2 sequences are LNHDA and SQIVND (reference sequence). Losses at the gene ends were 5 bases for V and 1 base for J; bases not matched to a gene: 3. The CDR3 spans 14 residues. Using reference TRBV19 and TRBJ1-1 for the parts outside the CDR3, the full variable domain is DGGITQSPKYLFRKEGQNVTLSCEQNLNHDAMYWYRQDPGQGLRLIYYSQIVNDFQKGDIAEGYSVSREKKESFPLTVTSAQKNPTAFYLCASSGQGSNTEAFFGQGTRLTVV.

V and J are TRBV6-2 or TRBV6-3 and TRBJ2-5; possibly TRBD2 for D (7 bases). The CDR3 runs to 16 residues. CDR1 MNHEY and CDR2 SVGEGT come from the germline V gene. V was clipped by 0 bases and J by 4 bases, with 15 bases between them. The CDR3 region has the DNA TGTGCCAGCAGTTACTCGACGCGGGGGCGGGGAGAGACCCAGTACTTC. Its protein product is CASSYSTRGRGETQYF.

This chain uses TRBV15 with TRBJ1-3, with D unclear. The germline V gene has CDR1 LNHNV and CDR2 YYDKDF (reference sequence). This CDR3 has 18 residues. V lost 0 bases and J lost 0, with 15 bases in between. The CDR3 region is CATSRESGGGPSGNTIYF. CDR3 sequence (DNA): TGTGCCACCAGCAGAGAGTCAGGTGGAGGCCCCTCTGGAAACACCATATATTTT.

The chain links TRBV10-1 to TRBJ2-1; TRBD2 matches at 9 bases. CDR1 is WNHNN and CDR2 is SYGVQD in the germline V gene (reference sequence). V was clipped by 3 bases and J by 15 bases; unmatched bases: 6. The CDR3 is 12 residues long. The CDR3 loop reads CASSDPSGARFF. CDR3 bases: TGCGCCAGCAGTGACCCTAGCGGGGCAAGGTTCTTC.

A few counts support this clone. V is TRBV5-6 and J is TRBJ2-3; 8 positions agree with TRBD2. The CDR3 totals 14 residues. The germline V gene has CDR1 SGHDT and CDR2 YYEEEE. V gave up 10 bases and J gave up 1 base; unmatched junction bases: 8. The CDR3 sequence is CASRGGLGTDTQYF. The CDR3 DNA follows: TGTGCCTCCCGGGGGGGCTTAGGCACAGATACGCAGTATTTT.

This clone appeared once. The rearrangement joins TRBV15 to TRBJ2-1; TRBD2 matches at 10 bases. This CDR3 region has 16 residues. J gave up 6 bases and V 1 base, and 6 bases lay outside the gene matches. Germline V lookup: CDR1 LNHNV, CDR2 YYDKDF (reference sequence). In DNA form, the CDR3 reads TGTGCCACCAGCAGAGGCGGGACTAGCGCGGTCAATGAGCAGTTCTTC. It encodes CATSRGGTSAVNEQFF. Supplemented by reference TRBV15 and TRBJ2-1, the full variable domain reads DAMVIQNPRYQVTQFGKPVTLSCSQTLNHNVMYWYQQKSSQAPKLLFHYYDKDFNNEADTPDNFQSRRPNTSFCFLDIRSPGLGDTAMYLCATSRGGTSAVNEQFFGPGTRLTVL.

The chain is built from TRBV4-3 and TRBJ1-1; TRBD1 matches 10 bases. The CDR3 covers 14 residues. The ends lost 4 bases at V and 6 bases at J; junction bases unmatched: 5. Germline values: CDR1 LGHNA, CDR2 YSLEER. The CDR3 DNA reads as TGCGCCAGCAGCCGATCTGGGACAGGGGCTGAAGCTTTCTTT. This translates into CASSRSGTGAEAFF.

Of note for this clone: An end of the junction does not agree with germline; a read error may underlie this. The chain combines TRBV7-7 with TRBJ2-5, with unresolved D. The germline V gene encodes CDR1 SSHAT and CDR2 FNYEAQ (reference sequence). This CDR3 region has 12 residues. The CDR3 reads CASSSLGETQYF. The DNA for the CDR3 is TGTGCTAGCAGCTCCCTCGGGGAGACCCAGTACTTC.

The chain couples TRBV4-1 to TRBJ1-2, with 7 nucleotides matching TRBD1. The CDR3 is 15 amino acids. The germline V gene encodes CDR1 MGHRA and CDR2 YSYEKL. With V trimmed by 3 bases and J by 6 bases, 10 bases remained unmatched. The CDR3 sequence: CASSHGDREYDGYTF. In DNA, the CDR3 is TGCGCCAGCAGCCATGGAGACAGGGAATACGATGGCTACACCTTC.

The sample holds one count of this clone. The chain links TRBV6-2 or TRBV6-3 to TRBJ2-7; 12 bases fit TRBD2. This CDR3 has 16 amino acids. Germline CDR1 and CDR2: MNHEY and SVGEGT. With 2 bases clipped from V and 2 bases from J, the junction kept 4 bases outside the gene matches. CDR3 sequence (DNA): TGTGCCAGCAGTTACGCGCTAGCGGGGGGGACCTACGAGCAGTACTTC. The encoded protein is CASSYALAGGTYEQYF.

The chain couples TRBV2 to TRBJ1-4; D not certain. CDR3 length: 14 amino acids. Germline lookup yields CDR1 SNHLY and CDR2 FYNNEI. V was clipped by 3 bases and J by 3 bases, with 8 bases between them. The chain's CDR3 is CASSEVRPNEKLFF. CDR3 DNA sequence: TGTGCCAGCAGTGAGGTGCGGCCTAATGAAAAACTGTTTTTT.

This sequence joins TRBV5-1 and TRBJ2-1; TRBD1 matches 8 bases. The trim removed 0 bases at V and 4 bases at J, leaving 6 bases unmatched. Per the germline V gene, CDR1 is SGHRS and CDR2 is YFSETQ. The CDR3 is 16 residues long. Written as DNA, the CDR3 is TGCGCCAGCAGCTTGGTCCGGGACAGGCATTACAATGAGCAGTTCTTC. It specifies CASSLVRDRHYNEQFF.

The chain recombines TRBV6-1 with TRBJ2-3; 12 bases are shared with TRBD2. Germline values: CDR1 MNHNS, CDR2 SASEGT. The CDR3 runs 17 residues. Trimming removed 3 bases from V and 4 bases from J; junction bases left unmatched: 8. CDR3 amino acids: CASSDGTSGSRADTQYF. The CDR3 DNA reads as TGTGCCAGCAGTGACGGGACTAGCGGGTCACGGGCAGATACGCAGTATTTT.

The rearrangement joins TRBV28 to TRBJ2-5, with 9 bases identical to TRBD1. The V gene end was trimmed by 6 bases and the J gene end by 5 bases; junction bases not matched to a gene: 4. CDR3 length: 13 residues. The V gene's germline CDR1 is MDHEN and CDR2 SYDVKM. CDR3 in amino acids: CASRRTGDETQYF. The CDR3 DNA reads TGTGCCAGCAGGCGGACAGGGGATGAGACCCAGTACTTC.

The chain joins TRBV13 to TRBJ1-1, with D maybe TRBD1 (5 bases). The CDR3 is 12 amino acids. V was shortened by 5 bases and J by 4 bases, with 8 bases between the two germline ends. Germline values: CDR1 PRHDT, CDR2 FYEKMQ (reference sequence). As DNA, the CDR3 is TGTGCCAGCAGCCCGGGGGTCACTGAAGCTTTCTTT. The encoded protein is CASSPGVTEAFF.

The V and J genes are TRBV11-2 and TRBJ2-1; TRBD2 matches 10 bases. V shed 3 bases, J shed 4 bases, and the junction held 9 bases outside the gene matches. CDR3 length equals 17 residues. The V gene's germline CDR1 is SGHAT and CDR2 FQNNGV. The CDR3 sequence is CASSLRLAGALYNEQFF. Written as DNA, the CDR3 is TGTGCCAGCAGCTTGAGGCTAGCGGGGGCCCTATACAATGAGCAGTTCTTC.

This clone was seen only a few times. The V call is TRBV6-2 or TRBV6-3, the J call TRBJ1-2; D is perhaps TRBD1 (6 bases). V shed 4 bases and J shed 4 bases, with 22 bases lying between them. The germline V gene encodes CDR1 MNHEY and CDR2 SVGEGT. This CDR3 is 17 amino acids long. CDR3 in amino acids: CASSLKTGLLWAYGYTF. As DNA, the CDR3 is TGTGCCAGCAGTTTAAAAACAGGGCTCCTCTGGGCCTATGGCTACACCTTC.